One sample yielded the 2 T cell receptor beta chains listed below, sequenced in a study of T cells in Graves' hyperthyroidism and ophthalmopathy. Amplification yielded TCR beta CDR3 regions, with RNA transcripts as the source. Initially, a first-round RT-PCR of the TCR CDR3 employed the HTBI primer set. TCRdb independently ran MiXCR on the multiplex PCR reads; one entry per CDR3 protein. The table shows 550,000 to 600,000 distinct CDR3 sequences, with around 14% occurring only once. Sequenced input: blood. Receptor source: a woman aged 18-30 years with Graves' ophthalmopathy.

Many counts were recorded for this clonotype. The V call is TRBV11-2, the J call TRBJ2-7; D possibly uses TRBD1 or TRBD2 (5 bases each). Deletions cut 2 bases from V and 5 bases from J, with 10 bases between. This CDR3 has 13 residues. Germline V gives CDR1 SGHAT, CDR2 FQNNGV. The CDR3 sequence: CASSLRDAHEQYF. The CDR3 region has the DNA TGTGCCAGCAGCTTAAGGGACGCCCACGAGCAGTACTTC. The full variable domain, rest sourced from reference TRBV11-2 and TRBJ2-7, is EAGVAQSPRYKIIEKRQSVAFWCNPISGHATLYWYQQILGQGPKLLIQFQNNGVVDDSQLPKDRFSAERLKGVDSTLKIQPAKLEDSAVYLCASSLRDAHEQYFGPGTRLTVT.

This clonotype occurred many times. This chain uses TRBV7-3 with TRBJ2-1, with 9 nucleotides matching TRBD2. The CDR3 consists of 15 residues. The trim removed 0 bases at V and 9 bases at J, leaving 6 bases unmatched. Germline-derived CDR1 and CDR2 are SGHTA and FQGTGA. The CDR3 DNA reads TGTGCCAGCAGCTTAACTGTAGCGGGAGTGAGTGAGCAGTTCTTC. Residues: CASSLTVAGVSEQFF.